This T cell receptor beta chain was observed in a study of T cell repertoires in cytomegalovirus infection. Between the trimmed V and J ends, which lost 6 bases and 4 bases, there was a span of 14 bases. The CDR3 loop spans 14 amino acids. As for this clonotype: Its antigen is as yet unknown.

TCRdb reanalysed the reads using MiXCR and keeps one entry per CDR3 protein. The table has about 700,000 distinct CDR3 sequences, around 35% seen once. The source was cultured PBMCs, collected from culture after CMV antigen stimulation. This sequence joins TRBV12-3 or TRBV12-4 and TRBJ2-3, with D possibly matching TRBD2 (5 bases). This TCR came from a human donor in good health (CMV status not recorded). Some clones in this sample may be carry-over from other donors' samples. CDR3 protein: CASSRRTGPDTQYF. The DNA for the CDR3 is TGTGCCAGCAGCCGGAGGACTGGCCCAGATACGCAGTATTTT.